The rows below give T cell receptor beta chains drawn from one sample of a study of blood T cell repertoires in COVID-19. Measured with immunoSEQ multiplex PCR; TCRdb has only the in-frame clones, and not every one. The table records more than 75,000 clones, 70% to 90% of them present only once. The specimen was peripheral blood. Receptors were obtained from a man younger than 45 with acute or convalescent COVID-19. CDR3s leave out the opening cysteine and the closing phenylalanine or tryptophan. For some rows the clone size is stated as once, few or many, or as a class when expanded; others skip it.

abundance: NA
v_gene: TRBV10-2
j_gene: TRBJ2-2
CDR3aa: ASTAREWELF

abundance: NA
v_gene: TRBV7-2
j_gene: TRBJ1-4
CDR3aa: ASSPQDTSATNEKLF

abundance: once
v_gene: TRBV5-1
j_gene: TRBJ2-1
CDR3aa: ASSPAGAYNEQF

abundance: NA
v_gene: TRBV29-1
j_gene: TRBJ1-3
CDR3aa: SVGREAGNTIY

abundance: NA
v_gene: TRBV4-3
j_gene: TRBJ2-1
CDR3aa: ASSQETAREGHGNEQF

abundance: once
v_gene: TRBV20-1
j_gene: TRBJ2-5
CDR3aa: SASAGVAGETQY

abundance: NA
v_gene: TRBV18
j_gene: TRBJ2-5
CDR3aa: ASSPQIQETQY

abundance: NA
v_gene: TRBV18
j_gene: TRBJ2-1
CDR3aa: ASSPQLAVYNEQF

abundance: NA
v_gene: TRBV5-1
j_gene: TRBJ2-1
CDR3aa: ASSPGTGLGLYNEQF

abundance: NA
v_gene: TRBV18
j_gene: TRBJ1-2
CDR3aa: ASSPWDRGGYGYT

abundance: NA
v_gene: TRBV7-2
j_gene: TRBJ1-3
CDR3aa: ASSPRDAGNTIY

abundance: NA
v_gene: TRBV6-2/TRBV6-3
j_gene: TRBJ2-5
CDR3aa: ASSSSRETQY

abundance: NA
v_gene: TRBV11-3
j_gene: TRBJ2-7
CDR3aa: ASSLTTSGYEQY

abundance: NA
v_gene: TRBV12-3/TRBV12-4
j_gene: TRBJ1-2
CDR3aa: ASSFSRNGYT

abundance: NA
v_gene: TRBV6-5
j_gene: TRBJ1-5
CDR3aa: ASSTGTGGFQPQH

abundance: NA
v_gene: TRBV12-3/TRBV12-4
j_gene: TRBJ1-5
CDR3aa: ASSVTGDQPQH

abundance: NA
v_gene: TRBV5-1
j_gene: TRBJ2-3
CDR3aa: ASSLNGEGFLTDTQY

abundance: once
v_gene: TRBV6-5
j_gene: TRBJ1-1
CDR3aa: ASSQWGTVPPSF

abundance: few
v_gene: TRBV5-6
j_gene: TRBJ1-1
CDR3aa: ASSKQSTEAF

abundance: NA
v_gene: TRBV14
j_gene: TRBJ2-5
CDR3aa: ASSQAGTGGRETQY

abundance: NA
v_gene: TRBV11-2
j_gene: TRBJ1-1
CDR3aa: ASRKGGPMNTEAF

abundance: few
v_gene: TRBV11-2
j_gene: TRBJ2-7
CDR3aa: ASSPRGGSLYGLAGEQY

abundance: NA
v_gene: TRBV2
j_gene: TRBJ2-1
CDR3aa: ASSARAVEQF

abundance: NA
v_gene: TRBV4-1
j_gene: TRBJ1-2
CDR3aa: ASSRQVNYGYT

abundance: NA
v_gene: TRBV30
j_gene: TRBJ1-1
CDR3aa: AWSVESKAGNTEAF

abundance: few
v_gene: TRBV5-1
j_gene: TRBJ2-1
CDR3aa: ASSFVGRGLYDEQF

abundance: NA
v_gene: TRBV9
j_gene: TRBJ2-5
CDR3aa: ASSPGLARQETQY

abundance: once
v_gene: TRBV21-1
j_gene: TRBJ2-7
CDR3aa: ASSKPGSSSYEQY

abundance: NA
v_gene: TRBV10-3
j_gene: TRBJ2-1
CDR3aa: ATMTSGSYNEQF

abundance: NA
v_gene: TRBV4-3
j_gene: TRBJ2-3
CDR3aa: ASSQTVSGDTQY

abundance: NA
v_gene: TRBV3-1/TRBV3-2
j_gene: TRBJ2-7
CDR3aa: ASSQSGQTSPYEQY

abundance: NA
v_gene: TRBV4-2
j_gene: TRBJ1-2
CDR3aa: ASSQETGLGGYT

abundance: NA
v_gene: TRBV7-6
j_gene: TRBJ2-3
CDR3aa: ASSALADLSTDTQY

abundance: NA
v_gene: TRBV25-1
j_gene: TRBJ1-5
CDR3aa: ASSGAGIGQPQH

abundance: NA
v_gene: TRBV25-1
j_gene: TRBJ2-5
CDR3aa: ASIGSQETQY

abundance: NA
v_gene: TRBV7-2
j_gene: TRBJ2-7
CDR3aa: ASSLRRGSYEQY

abundance: NA
v_gene: TRBV28
j_gene: TRBJ2-3
CDR3aa: ASTLASTDTQY

abundance: NA
v_gene: TRBV24-1
j_gene: TRBJ1-3
CDR3aa: ATSDSGDVGNTIY

abundance: NA
v_gene: TRBV5-4
j_gene: TRBJ2-1
CDR3aa: ASSSTNWGGDNEQF

abundance: NA
v_gene: TRBV7-3
j_gene: TRBJ2-6
CDR3aa: ASSLKAGSGANVLT

abundance: NA
v_gene: TRBV28
j_gene: TRBJ1-1
CDR3aa: ASSTGLNTEAF

abundance: NA
v_gene: TRBV10-3
j_gene: TRBJ2-1
CDR3aa: AISEPKERVPFNEQF

abundance: NA
v_gene: TRBV5-6
j_gene: TRBJ2-7
CDR3aa: ASSSTGTLYEQY

abundance: NA
v_gene: TRBV27
j_gene: TRBJ2-2
CDR3aa: ASSSAGGDYTGELF

abundance: NA
v_gene: TRBV27
j_gene: TRBJ2-5
CDR3aa: ASSLVGSRGETQY

abundance: NA
v_gene: TRBV3-1/TRBV3-2
j_gene: TRBJ2-5
CDR3aa: ASSQALYYPRETQY

abundance: few
v_gene: TRBV25-1
j_gene: TRBJ1-1
CDR3aa: ASSQGRYTEAF

abundance: few
v_gene: TRBV15
j_gene: TRBJ2-7
CDR3aa: ATSGGGHEQY

abundance: NA
v_gene: TRBV28
j_gene: TRBJ2-2
CDR3aa: ASSWGGYTGELF

abundance: NA
v_gene: TRBV7-9
j_gene: TRBJ2-7
CDR3aa: ASSARLAGGTHEQY